These 22 T cell receptor beta chains originate from one sample sequenced in a study of cytomegalovirus exposure and HLA in healthy donors. The PCR was carried out with 60 Vbeta primers and 13 Jbeta primers. Clones were read by immunoSEQ multiplex PCR, and TCRdb kept only the in-frame ones, dropping some. Among about 180,000 clones listed, roughly 88% were seen once. The sample taken for sequencing was PBMCs. These receptors were taken from a girl between 2 and 10 years old in good health and CMV-seropositive.

This clone was seen more than once but under ten times. The chain is built from TRBV6-5 and TRBJ1-3; 7 bases agree with TRBD1. Germline CDR1 MNHEY, CDR2 SVGAGI. V was clipped by 2 bases and J by 4 bases; unmatched bases: 5. The CDR3 length is 15 residues. The CDR3 is CASSYARRGGNTIYF. CDR3 bases: TGTGCCAGCAGTTACGCACGCAGGGGGGGAAACACCATATATTTT.

This clone was recorded only once. V and J are TRBV10-3 and TRBJ2-1, with 15 positions matching TRBD2. The CDR3 runs to 12 residues. Germline lookup yields CDR1 ENHRY and CDR2 SYGVKD. The V segment lost 9 bases and the J segment 9 bases; nucleotides outside the gene matches: 0. The CDR3 reads CAMGLAGGEQFF. The CDR3 nucleotides read TGTGCCATGGGACTAGCGGGGGGTGAGCAGTTCTTC.

This clone was counted once. The J gene is TRBJ1-6, the V gene TRBV6-5; TRBD1 matches at 11 bases. The CDR3 extends over 16 amino acids. Germline V gene data show CDR1 as MNHEY and CDR2 as SVGAGI. The V and J ends lost 2 bases and 9 bases, in that order; junction bases with no gene match: 6. CDR3 coding DNA: TGTGCCAGCAGTTACACCCGGGACAGGGGGAGTTCACCCCTCCACTTT. It encodes CASSYTRDRGSSPLHF.

This clone was counted once. The rearrangement uses TRBV10-3 and TRBJ1-1; TRBD1 is a possible D gene (5 bases). CDR3 length: 15 residues. The germline CDR1 and CDR2 sequences are ENHRY and SYGVKD. Trimming took 4 bases from V and 0 from J, leaving 12 bases between them. The CDR3 loop is CAISAQTVMNTEAFF. The CDR3 DNA is TGTGCCATCAGTGCCCAGACAGTGATGAACACTGAAGCTTTCTTT.

In this sample, this clone turned up a few times. CDR3 nucleotide sequence: TGTGCCAGCAGGGAGACTACCGGGACAAGCGAGCAGTACTTC. It encodes CASRETTGTSEQYF. This chain connects TRBV6-5 to TRBJ2-7; TRBD1 might be the D (6 bases). V was cut by 6 bases and J by 6 bases, with 18 bases left in between. This CDR3 region has 14 residues. The germline V gene has CDR1 MNHEY and CDR2 SVGAGI.

The rearrangement links TRBV15 to TRBJ2-7, with 7 bases aligning to TRBD2. The trim removed 2 bases at V and 2 bases at J, leaving 3 bases unmatched. The length of the CDR3 is 14 residues. From germline, CDR1 is LNHNV and CDR2 YYDKDF (reference sequence). The CDR3 DNA sequence: TGTGCCACCAGCAGACGTGGGGGGGCCTACGAGCAGTACTTC. Amino acids: CATSRRGGAYEQYF.

CDR3 nucleotides: TGTGCCACCAGCAGACGGGAGACGAACACAGATACGCAGTATTTT. It translates to CATSRRETNTDTQYF. The chain carries TRBV15 and TRBJ2-3, with D maybe TRBD2 (6 bases). The CDR3 is 15 residues long. Germline CDR1 and CDR2: LNHNV and YYDKDF (reference sequence). V was trimmed by 2 bases and J by 2 bases, leaving 11 bases between them.

This rearrangement joins TRBV30 to TRBJ1-2; a weak D match, TRBD1 (5 bases). The V end was cut by 3 bases, the J end by 2 bases, with 16 bases between. Germline values: CDR1 GTSNPN, CDR2 SVGIG (reference sequence). This CDR3 spans 15 amino acids. The CDR3 DNA is TGTGCCTGGAGGGAACTCAGGGTTTTGAACTATGGCTACACCTTC. It translates to CAWRELRVLNYGYTF.

The V gene is TRBV13, the J gene TRBJ2-7, with D tentatively TRBD1 (5 bases). V was trimmed by 4 bases and J by 0 bases, leaving 10 bases between them. Per germline, CDR1 PRHDT and CDR2 FYEKMQ (reference sequence). The CDR3 length is 14 residues. In DNA form, the CDR3 reads TGTGCCAGCAGCTCCGGACATTCCTCCTACGAGCAGTACTTC. Amino acids: CASSSGHSSYEQYF.

The chain employs TRBV4-1 and TRBJ2-7, with D perhaps TRBD2 (6 bases). The V and J ends lost 4 bases and 1 base respectively, with 8 bases between them. Germline CDR1 MGHRA, CDR2 YSYEKL. The CDR3 is 13 amino acids. As DNA, the CDR3 is TGCGCCAGCAGCCCCGGGGGTTCCTACGAGCAGTACTTC. This translates into CASSPGGSYEQYF.

This clone was observed once. DNA for the CDR3: TGTGCCAGCAGCCAGGGGATTGAGCAGTTCTTC. It specifies CASSQGIEQFF. V and J are TRBV6-4 and TRBJ2-1, with D possibly matching TRBD1 (6 bases). The CDR3 contains 11 residues. Germline V gene lookup returns CDR1 MRHNA and CDR2 SNTAGT. With 6 bases removed from V and 9 bases from J, the gap between germline ends came to 9 bases.

This sequence joins TRBV19 and TRBJ1-5, with D possibly being TRBD1 (6 bases). The CDR3 consists of 16 residues. Germline assignment: CDR1 LNHDA and CDR2 SQIVND (reference sequence). With 4 bases removed from V and 2 bases from J, the gap between germline ends came to 15 bases. CDR3 nucleotide sequence: TGTGCCAGTAGTACGGGGGGGCGAGGAGGCAATCAGCCCCAGCATTTT. Its protein product is CASSTGGRGGNQPQHF.

The gene calls are TRBV28 and TRBJ2-7; 8 bases are shared with TRBD2. The CDR3 spans 14 residues. Germline V gives CDR1 MDHEN, CDR2 SYDVKM. V lost 8 bases to trimming and J lost 8 bases; unmatched junction nucleotides: 14. In DNA form, the CDR3 reads TGTGCCAGCTCTGACACGGGAGGGGCTAAGAAGCAGTACTTC. It yields the protein CASSDTGGAKKQYF.

This rearrangement joins TRBV28 to TRBJ2-5; D remains unclear. V was cut by 2 bases and J by 4 bases, with 8 bases left in between. The CDR3 is 13 residues long. Germline CDR1 reads MDHEN; CDR2 reads SYDVKM. CDR3 in DNA: TGTGCCAGCAGTTTAAGTCGCGGAGAGACCCAGTACTTC. Its translation is CASSLSRGETQYF.

This clone was seen only a few times. The V gene is TRBV10-3, the J gene TRBJ1-1; 9 bases match TRBD1. With 8 bases clipped from V and 1 base from J, the junction kept 5 bases outside the gene matches. The CDR3 is made up of 14 amino acids. The germline CDR1 and CDR2 sequences are ENHRY and SYGVKD. In nucleotides, the CDR3 is TGTGCCATCCGGACAGGGGATGGGAACACTGAAGCTTTCTTT. This sequence encodes CAIRTGDGNTEAFF.

V and J are TRBV27 and TRBJ2-3, with 9 bases identical to TRBD2. The CDR3 covers 16 residues. V trimming: 3 bases; J trimming: 2 bases; junction bases outside the gene matches: 6. Germline CDR1 MNHEY, CDR2 SMNVEV (reference sequence). The CDR3 sequence is CASSFLAGGTTDTQYF. CDR3 DNA sequence: TGTGCCAGCAGTTTTTTGGCGGGGGGGACCACAGATACGCAGTATTTT.

The gene calls are TRBV18 and TRBJ1-2, with 9 bases identical to TRBD1. This CDR3 is built from 15 residues. Germline V gene sequence: CDR1 KGHSH, CDR2 LQKENI. V dropped 3 bases and J dropped 1; count of bases not matched to a gene: 3. The CDR3 nucleotides read TGTGCCAGCTCACCCTTGGGACAGGGTAACTATGGCTACACCTTC. Amino acids: CASSPLGQGNYGYTF.

This clone turned up a few times. The rearrangement uses TRBV25-1 and TRBJ1-1, with 7 bases fitting TRBD1. Trimming removed 7 bases from V and 10 bases from J; junction bases left unmatched: 9. This CDR3 comprises 12 residues. CDR1 is MGHDK, CDR2 SYGVNS, per germline. The CDR3 nucleotides are TGTGCCAGCATCCCGCATGAGGGGGCAGCTTTCTTT. Encoded protein: CASIPHEGAAFF.

This rearrangement joins TRBV11-2 to TRBJ1-1, with TRBD1 as a possible D gene (5 bases). This CDR3 has 16 amino acids. V was trimmed by 2 bases and J by 5 bases, leaving 18 bases between them. From germline, CDR1 is SGHAT and CDR2 FQNNGV. The CDR3 DNA is TGTGCCAGCAGCTTAATCCGCAGCGGGACGGGGACTGAAGCTTTCTTT. This codes for CASSLIRSGTGTEAFF.

This rearrangement joins TRBV4-2 to TRBJ1-1; 8 bases agree with TRBD1. The CDR3 contains 19 residues. The ends lost 0 bases at V and 1 base at J; junction bases unmatched: 13. Germline V CDR1 and CDR2: LGHNA, YNFKEQ. In DNA form, the CDR3 reads TGTGCCAGCAGCCAAGATATTTCCGCGGGACAGGCGAAGAACACTGAAGCTTTCTTT. It specifies CASSQDISAGQAKNTEAFF.

The chain links TRBV28 to TRBJ1-1; weak D call: TRBD1 (5 bases). This CDR3 comprises 14 residues. Trimming took 6 bases from V and 2 from J, leaving 13 bases between them. CDR1 is MDHEN, CDR2 SYDVKM, per germline. The CDR3: CASSSPGGNTEAFF. The DNA for the CDR3 is TGTGCCAGCAGCTCACCGGGGGGAAACACTGAAGCTTTCTTT.

V and J are TRBV7-2 and TRBJ2-1, with D hard to call. With 1 base removed from V and 3 bases from J, the gap between germline ends came to 16 bases. The CDR3 totals 17 residues. The germline CDR1 and CDR2 sequences are SGHTA and FQGNSA. CDR3 protein: CASSLDYGGVNYNEQFF. CDR3 nucleotide sequence: TGTGCCAGCAGCTTAGATTATGGCGGTGTGAACTACAATGAGCAGTTCTTC.